The table lists the clone carrying this T cell receptor (beta chain) with a few counts. Its antigen is not identified. The data belong to a study of molecular identifiers for immune sequencing clone quantification. The study's findings and limits: Clones with over 20 RNA copies captured over 98% of effector molecules but under 1% of naive ones.

The CDR3 is 14 residues long. Trimming pared 0 bases from V and 4 bases from J, leaving 9 bases between. In germline, CDR1 is LNHNV, CDR2 YYDKDF (reference sequence). Using its own MiXCR run on the PCR reads, TCRdb lists one record per CDR3 protein. This sample has tens of thousands of distinct CDR3 sequences, with 15% to 20% found just once. The specimen sequenced was naive CD8+ T cells from blood, with Jurkat cell RNA spiked in. The subset here: FACS-sorted CD8+CD4-CCR7+CD45RA+ naive T cells. The chain links TRBV15 to TRBJ1-1; D is unclear. This clonotype was obtained from a human donor in good health. Some libraries in this study had Jurkat cell RNA spiked in. The DNA for the CDR3 is TGTGCCACCAGCAGAGATCGGATGGGCACTGAAGCTTTCTTT. Translating gives CATSRDRMGTEAFF. Drawing the rest from reference TRBV15 and TRBJ1-1, the complete variable domain is DAMVIQNPRYQVTQFGKPVTLSCSQTLNHNVMYWYQQKSSQAPKLLFHYYDKDFNNEADTPDNFQSRRPNTSFCFLDIRSPGLGDTAMYLCATSRDRMGTEAFFGQGTRLTVV.